This is a list of T cell receptor beta chains from one sample in a study of blood T cell repertoires in COVID-19. Libraries were prepared by immunoSEQ multiplex PCR; TCRdb keeps only in-frame clonotypes and omits some of them. Among 100,000 to 150,000 clones listed, approximately 90% were seen once. The sequenced sample consisted of peripheral blood. The source of these receptors is a man aged 45-60 years with active or convalescent COVID-19. CDR3s include the opening cysteine and the closing phenylalanine or tryptophan. A D gene is named only where the DNA matches it firmly. Clone size is given for some rows only: seen once, a few or many times, or a class if the clone is expanded.

J | size | length | D | V | CDR3 | DNA
TRBJ2-2 | - | 17 | - | TRBV30 | CAWSVRRRGLYGGELFF | TGTGCCTGGAGTGTAAGGCGGCGGGGCCTTTATGGCGGGGAGCTGTTTTTT
TRBJ2-1 | - | 14 | TRBD1 | TRBV4-3 | CASSQEDRANEQFF | TGCGCCAGCAGCCAAGAGGACAGGGCCAATGAGCAGTTCTTC
TRBJ1-1 | - | 14 | TRBD1 | TRBV30 | CAWRDRAMNTEAFF | TGTGCCTGGCGGGACAGGGCAATGAACACTGAAGCTTTCTTT
TRBJ2-1 | once | 15 | TRBD1 | TRBV12-5 | CASARGTGNYNEQFF | TGTGCTAGTGCCCGCGGGACAGGGAATTACAATGAGCAGTTCTTC
TRBJ1-1 | once | 15 | - | TRBV11-2 | CASSPRAAGLTEAFF | TGTGCCAGCAGCCCTAGGGCAGCAGGGTTGACTGAAGCTTTCTTT
TRBJ2-2 | - | 16 | TRBD1 | TRBV4-1 | CASSQEGTVNTGELFF | TGCGCCAGCAGCCAAGAAGGGACAGTGAACACCGGGGAGCTGTTTTTT
TRBJ2-3 | - | 15 | - | TRBV5-1 | CASSLEGRGSDTQYF | TGCGCCAGCAGCTTGGAGGGCAGGGGCTCAGATACGCAGTATTTT
TRBJ2-6 | - | 16 | - | TRBV28 | CASSLQGFSGANVLTF | TGTGCCAGCAGTTTACAGGGGTTTTCTGGGGCCAACGTCCTGACTTTC
TRBJ2-1 | - | 13 | - | TRBV14 | CASSPSRYNEQFF | TGTGCCAGCAGCCCGAGTCGCTACAATGAGCAGTTCTTC
TRBJ1-1 | - | 10 | - | TRBV20-1 | CSAYRVGAFF | TGCAGTGCTTACAGGGTGGGAGCTTTCTTT
TRBJ1-3 | - | 18 | TRBD1 | TRBV7-6 | CASSPRGGQGISGNTIYF | TGTGCCAGCAGCCCAAGGGGGGGACAGGGGATCTCTGGAAACACCATATATTTT
TRBJ1-1 | - | 14 | - | TRBV5-1 | CASSRTGSHTEAFF | TGCGCCAGCAGTCGTACAGGGAGCCACACTGAAGCTTTCTTT
TRBJ1-1 | - | 13 | - | TRBV18 | CASSPIEATEAFF | TGTGCCAGCTCACCAATAGAAGCCACTGAAGCTTTCTTT
TRBJ1-2 | few | 12 | - | TRBV12-3/TRBV12-4 | CASSLKTHGYTF | TGTGCCAGCAGCCTTAAGACACATGGCTACACCTTC
TRBJ1-1 | - | 15 | - | TRBV10-3 | CATGDRKVMNTEAFF | TGTGCCACGGGCGACAGGAAAGTTATGAACACTGAAGCTTTCTTT
TRBJ2-5 | once | 13 | - | TRBV12-3/TRBV12-4 | CASRRDTQETQYF | TGTGCCAGCAGAAGGGACACCCAAGAGACCCAGTACTTC